Included here is one TCR beta chain sequence, with context. As yet, its antigen is unknown. This entry is derived from a study of blood T cells in healthy people across ages. Germline assignment: CDR1 MRHNA and CDR2 SNTAGT. Between the trimmed V and J ends, which lost 6 bases and 2 bases, there was a span of 16 bases. The CDR3 is 15 amino acids. The people who gave samples were healthy Caucasians from Russia, aged about 6 to 95. Each donor supplied around 9.6 milliliters of peripheral blood. General observations from the study: Unknown donor CMV status possibly confounded expanded clonotype changes.

Alongside a J-beta primer mix, a sample-barcoded 5' primer served in a second PCR lasting about 7 to 12 cycles. Researchers report that a template-switch adaptor with 12 random nucleotides tagged each cDNA molecule. TCRdb re-analysed the 5' RACE reads in MiXCR, keeping a single row per CDR3 protein. Among 550,000 to 800,000 distinct CDR3 sequences listed, over 20% were seen once. The rearrangement joins TRBV6-4 to TRBJ2-5; no definite D call. This receptor was obtained from a man between 65 and 85 years old in good health. Sequenced sample: blood. Here the CDR3 DNA reads TGTGCCAGCAGCTGGGTCTTGCGGAATCAAGAGACCCAGTACTTC. This sequence encodes CASSWVLRNQETQYF.